This is a list of T cell receptor beta chains from one sample in a study of brain T cells in children with intractable seizures. Assay used: immunoSEQ multiplex PCR; TCRdb lists only in-frame clones, some missing. This sample has about 350,000 clones, with over 90% found just once. Sequenced here: peripheral blood, sampled less than 6 months after surgery. Receptor source: a boy under two years old with tuberous sclerosis and intractable seizures. CDR3s include the opening cysteine and the closing phenylalanine or tryptophan. The D gene is left open where the match is weak. Rows give clone size only sometimes, using once, few, many, or a class for an expanded clone.

>TRBJ2-7|NA|14|NA|TRBV11-2
TGTGCCAGCAGCGGTAGGGGGGATACGTCAGGGCAGTACTTC
CASSGRGDTSGQYF
>TRBJ2-1|NA|17|TRBD1|TRBV4-2
TGTGCCAGCAGCCAAAAACAGGGGGCCTCCCTTTACAATGAGCAGTTCTTC
CASSQKQGASLYNEQFF
>TRBJ2-3|once|14|NA|TRBV7-3
TGTGCCAGCAGCTTAGGGGGTTACACAGATACGCAGTATTTT
CASSLGGYTDTQYF
>TRBJ2-2|NA|13|NA|TRBV6-5
TGTGCTTACGGGACTCCCGGCACCGGGGAGCTGTTTTTT
CAYGTPGTGELFF
>TRBJ1-5|NA|17|TRBD1|TRBV5-5
TGTGCCAGCAGCTTGGGGGAGAACAGGGGGCGCGGGCAGCCCCAGCATTTT
CASSLGENRGRGQPQHF
>TRBJ1-1|NA|13|NA|TRBV5-5
TGTGCCAGCAGCTTAGGGGGAGGCACTGAAGCTTTCTTT
CASSLGGGTEAFF
>TRBJ2-2|NA|15|NA|TRBV27
TGTGCCAGCAGTTCAGGTTTGGTGGGCACCGGGGAGCTGTTTTTT
CASSSGLVGTGELFF
>TRBJ2-7|NA|12|NA|TRBV30
TGTGCCTGGGCCTACAGGGCCCACGAGCAGTACTTC
CAWAYRAHEQYF
>TRBJ2-7|NA|17|TRBD1|TRBV4-2
TGTGCCAGCAGCCAAGGCCAGCCGAGACAGGGTCCCTACGAGCAGTACTTC
CASSQGQPRQGPYEQYF
>TRBJ2-7|NA|16|TRBD1|TRBV30
TGTGCCTGGAGGGACATTACAGGGGGCATCGCCTACGAGCAGTACTTC
CAWRDITGGIAYEQYF
>TRBJ1-5|NA|13|NA|TRBV6-5
TGTGCCAGCAGTCCGTCCGGAGCCCAGCCCCAGCATTTT
CASSPSGAQPQHF
>TRBJ1-1|NA|14|NA|TRBV27
TGTGCCAGCCGCCTCGGGGGCTTGAACACTGAAGCTTTCTTT
CASRLGGLNTEAFF
>TRBJ1-3|NA|14|NA|TRBV3-1/TRBV3-2
TGTGCCAGCCAAAAAGGGATCTTTGTAAACACCATATATTTT
CASQKGIFVNTIYF
>TRBJ1-1|NA|14|NA|TRBV6-5
TGTGCCAGCAGTTATTTCAGGGGCCAGGGTGAAGCTTTCTTT
CASSYFRGQGEAFF
>TRBJ1-4|NA|16|NA|TRBV6-6
TGTGCCAGCAGCAAAAAGAGACCGACAACTAATGAAAAACTGTTTTTT
CASSKKRPTTNEKLFF
>TRBJ2-7|NA|16|NA|TRBV7-9
TGTGCCAGCAGCTCCCCCGTAGAGGGGGATCCCTACGAGCAGTACTTC
CASSSPVEGDPYEQYF
>TRBJ2-1|NA|14|NA|TRBV10-2
TGCGCCAGCAGTGAGGACAGACGCTACAATGAGCAGTTCTTC
CASSEDRRYNEQFF
>TRBJ2-7|NA|16|NA|TRBV9
TGTGCCAGCAGCGTGACCCCCACTGACGGTCCCTACGAGCAGTACTTC
CASSVTPTDGPYEQYF
>TRBJ1-4|NA|17|TRBD1|TRBV7-9
TGTGCCAGCAGCCTTAGACAGGGGAATTCAGCTAATGAAAAACTGTTTTTT
CASSLRQGNSANEKLFF
>TRBJ2-3|NA|16|TRBD2|TRBV6-6
TGTGCCAGCAGCCGACGGGGGGGAGCGATCACAGATACGCAGTATTTT
CASSRRGGAITDTQYF
>TRBJ1-1|NA|16|NA|TRBV4-1
TGCGCCAGCAGCCAAGACAGGCCGGGGTGGAACACTGAAGCTTTCTTT
CASSQDRPGWNTEAFF
>TRBJ2-7|NA|13|TRBD1|TRBV7-9
TGTGCCAGCAGCCCTGGGACAGAGTACGAGCAGTACTTC
CASSPGTEYEQYF
>TRBJ2-1|NA|11|NA|TRBV5-6
TGTGCCAGCAGCGTATACAATGAGCAGTTCTTC
CASSVYNEQFF
>TRBJ2-2|NA|15|NA|TRBV6-5
TGTGCCAGCGAAGATTCGGGGGGCAACACCGGGGAGCTGTTTTTT
CASEDSGGNTGELFF
>TRBJ1-6|NA|13|NA|TRBV7-9
TGTGCCAGCAGCTCTGACGACCTTGGGCCCCTCCACTTT
CASSSDDLGPLHF
>TRBJ2-1|NA|17|NA|TRBV7-6
TGTGCCAGCAGCTTAGAGGGACCCTGGGTATCCCACAATGAGCAGTTCTTC
CASSLEGPWVSHNEQFF
>TRBJ2-7|NA|14|TRBD2|TRBV29-1
TGCAGCGTTGAAGGGACTAGCGAAAAGTACGAGCAGTACTTC
CSVEGTSEKYEQYF
>TRBJ2-7|NA|16|NA|TRBV18
TGTGCCAGCTCATCGAAACGGGACATCTATTACTACGAGCAGTACTTC
CASSSKRDIYYYEQYF
>TRBJ2-7|NA|17|NA|TRBV21-1
TGTGCCAGCAGCAAAAAAAGCCCCGGACGCAAATCCTACGAGCAGTACTTC
CASSKKSPGRKSYEQYF
>TRBJ2-3|once|16|TRBD2|TRBV4-1
TGCGCCAGCAGCGTACTAGCGGGGGGGTCCACAGATACGCAGTATTTT
CASSVLAGGSTDTQYF
>TRBJ2-7|NA|17|TRBD2|TRBV5-6
TGTGCCAGCAGCCCACTAGCGGGAGCCCTCAACTTCTACGAGCAGTACTTC
CASSPLAGALNFYEQYF
>TRBJ2-7|NA|11|NA|TRBV6-5
TGTGCCAGCAGCTACTCCCCAGAGCAGTACTTC
CASSYSPEQYF
>TRBJ2-7|NA|15|NA|TRBV30
TGTGCCTGGAGTGTGATGGTCGGAAGGGCCTACGAGCAGTACTTC
CAWSVMVGRAYEQYF
>TRBJ1-1|once|14|NA|TRBV6-2/TRBV6-3
TGTGCCAGCAGCCTACCGACAGTGAACACTGAAGCTTTCTTT
CASSLPTVNTEAFF
>TRBJ2-7|NA|13|NA|TRBV11-3
TGTGCCAGCAGCTTAGGGCGGGACTCCGAGCAGTACTTC
CASSLGRDSEQYF
>TRBJ1-1|NA|13|NA|TRBV19
TGTGCCAGTAGTATAGTTGGGTACAGAGAAGCTTTCTTT
CASSIVGYREAFF
>TRBJ2-1|NA|16|NA|TRBV11-3
TGTGCCAGCAGCCCAAAACCGGGACTTCCTAGCAATGAGCAGTTCTTC
CASSPKPGLPSNEQFF
>TRBJ2-1|NA|15|NA|TRBV13
TGTGCCAGCAGCCCCATATGGCGGCCGGGCAATGAGCAGTTCTTC
CASSPIWRPGNEQFF
>TRBJ2-2|NA|16|NA|TRBV6-2/TRBV6-3
TGTGCCAGCAGTTATGACGGTCGGGTGAACACCGGGGAGCTGTTTTTT
CASSYDGRVNTGELFF
>TRBJ2-3|NA|15|NA|TRBV12-5
TGTGCTAGTGGTTTGTTCCTCACCCGCACAGATACGCAGTATTTT
CASGLFLTRTDTQYF
>TRBJ1-3|NA|15|NA|TRBV4-1
TGCGCCAGCAGTCCCAAGACCCTCTCTGGAAACACCATATATTTT
CASSPKTLSGNTIYF
>TRBJ2-7|NA|13|NA|TRBV19
TGTGCCAGTAGTATAGCCAGCACCTACGAGCAGTACTTC
CASSIASTYEQYF
>TRBJ1-2|few|16|TRBD1|TRBV14
TGTGCCAGCAGCCAAGATCCGCGGACAGGGGCTGATGGCTACACCTTC
CASSQDPRTGADGYTF
>TRBJ2-2|NA|14|NA|TRBV19
TGTGCCAGTAGCACATGGTCCGGGATTCGGGAGCTGTTTTTT
CASSTWSGIRELFF
>TRBJ1-3|NA|16|NA|TRBV15
TGTGCCACCAGCGGGACGGACACCTACTCTGGAAACACCATATATTTT
CATSGTDTYSGNTIYF
>TRBJ2-1|NA|15|NA|TRBV7-9
TGTGCCAGCAGCTCCCCTGGGTGGGACCCATCGAACGTGTTCTTC
CASSSPGWDPSNVFF
>TRBJ1-1|NA|17|NA|TRBV14
TGTGCCAGCAGCCCGAAACGTCCCCTGTGGCTTGACACTGAAGCTTTCTTT
CASSPKRPLWLDTEAFF